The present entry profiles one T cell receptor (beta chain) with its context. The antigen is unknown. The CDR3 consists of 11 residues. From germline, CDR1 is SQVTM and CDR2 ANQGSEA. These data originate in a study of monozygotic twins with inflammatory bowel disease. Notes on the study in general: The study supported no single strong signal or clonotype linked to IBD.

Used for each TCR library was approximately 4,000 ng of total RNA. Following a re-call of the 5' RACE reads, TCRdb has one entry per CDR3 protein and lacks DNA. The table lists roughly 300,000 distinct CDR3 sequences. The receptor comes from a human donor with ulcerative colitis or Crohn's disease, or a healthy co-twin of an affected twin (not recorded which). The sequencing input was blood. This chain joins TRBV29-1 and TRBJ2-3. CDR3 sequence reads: CSATLGNTQYF.